The source of this TCR beta chain is a study of blood T cell repertoires in COVID-19. At the level of the study: There were acute and convalescent COVID-19 samples, and they came from the United States, Italy and Spain. The cDNA or gDNA used as material had been derived from T cells, B-cell-depleted T cells, or PBMCs.

In the source study's methods: Reference gene primer amplification in the assay estimated nucleated cell counts. Generated by immunoSEQ multiplex PCR, the TCRdb table keeps only in-frame clones and is missing some. V and J calls and clone size are as listed in that table; D and trimming were resolved from the DNA. This table holds some 340,000 clones, 85% found once. This CDR3 is built from 12 residues. Germline trimming cut 0 bases from V and 10 bases from J; bases unmatched to any gene: 1. Per germline, CDR1 SGHNT and CDR2 YYREEE (reference sequence). The J gene is TRBJ2-1, the V gene TRBV5-4; 7 nucleotides align to TRBD2. This receptor was obtained from a young woman with acute or convalescent COVID-19. Source material: peripheral blood. The DNA of the CDR3 is TGTGCCAGCAGCTTGGTGGGGGGGGAGCAGTTCTTC. Translating it yields CASSLVGGEQFF.